This TCR beta chain was captured in a study of cytomegalovirus exposure and HLA in healthy donors. PCR employed 60 Vbeta and 13 Jbeta primers. Assay: immunoSEQ multiplex PCR; the TCRdb copy retains only in-frame clones and omits some. Of 190,000 or so clones listed, roughly 77% are singletons. Germline CDR1 is KGHSH and CDR2 is LQKENI. This CDR3 has 13 amino acids. J gave up 7 bases and V 0 bases, and 2 bases lay outside the gene matches. With respect to this clone: Its antigen is not identified.

Broader study findings: Common viral pathogens were later found to be apparently linked to several of the most significant clusters.

Material for sequencing was PBMCs. The gene calls are TRBV18 and TRBJ1-2, with 7 nucleotides matching TRBD1. The source is a male donor in good health and CMV-seropositive. The CDR3 DNA sequence: TGTGCCAGCTCACCACCGCCAGGGGGTGGCTACACCTTC. Encoded protein: CASSPPPGGGYTF.